This T cell receptor beta chain was documented in a study of blood T cell repertoires in COVID-19. As processed by the authors: Reference gene primer amplification gave estimated nucleated cell counts. Using immunoSEQ multiplex PCR, the repertoire was profiled, and TCRdb retains in-frame clones only, with some absent. V and J calls and clone size are copied from that table; D and trimming were computed from the DNA. The sample lists roughly 53,000 clones, approximately 80% occurring once. The CDR3 contains 12 residues. The V gene's germline CDR1 is SGHTA and CDR2 FQGNSA. V gave up 4 bases and J gave up 11 bases, with 14 bases separating them.

Sequences were obtained from peripheral blood. This receptor was obtained from a human donor in a cohort sampled during active COVID-19. The rearrangement uses TRBV7-2 and TRBJ2-5; D gene uncertain. CDR3: CASSSSRLFQYF. CDR3 sequence (DNA): TGTGCCAGCAGCTCGAGTAGACTGTTTCAGTACTTC.